The next 27 T cell receptor beta chains were all read from a single sample in a study of response to subunit inactivated influenza vaccine. TCRdb reprocessed the RT-PCR reads with MiXCR, giving one entry per CDR3 protein. The profile shows roughly 700,000 distinct CDR3 sequences, more than 11% of them singletons. The starting material was PBMCs from blood, obtained approximately 15 days before vaccination. The receptors derive from a man aged 45 to 65 who received an inactivated influenza vaccine.

This clonotype showed up just once. A single base separates this from a much larger clone, so it may be a read error. The chain has TRBV7-2 and TRBJ2-3; no clear D gene. From germline, CDR1 is SGHTA and CDR2 FQGNSA. This CDR3 is built from 13 residues. CDR3: CASGKYNTDTKYF. CDR3 bases: TGTGCCAGCGGGAAGTACAACACAGATACGAAGTATTTT.

The V call is TRBV5-1, the J call TRBJ2-2, with TRBD2 matching over 8 bases. The CDR3 length is 14 residues. Germline V gene sequence: CDR1 SGHRS, CDR2 YFSETQ. V was clipped by 5 bases and J by 6 bases; unmatched bases: 6. CDR3 region: CASRPGGAAGELFF. CDR3 DNA: TGCGCCAGCAGGCCCGGGGGGGCCGCCGGGGAGCTGTTTTTT.

This clonotype was picked up a small number of times. The genes are TRBV4-1 and TRBJ1-1, with D perhaps TRBD1 (6 bases). Trimming pared 4 bases from V and 5 bases from J, leaving 11 bases between. This CDR3 contains 13 residues. CDR1 and CDR2 (germline): MGHRA, YSYEKL. The CDR3 region has the DNA TGCGCCAGCAGCCTTTGGACAGAGACTGAAGCTTTCTTT. Amino acid sequence: CASSLWTETEAFF.

This clonotype was seen a few times. The chain employs TRBV5-1 and TRBJ1-1; 9 bases line up with TRBD1. Trimming removed 0 bases from V and 8 bases from J; junction bases left unmatched: 8. The CDR3 is 15 amino acids. The germline V gene encodes CDR1 SGHRS and CDR2 YFSETQ. In nucleotides, the CDR3 is TGCGCCAGCAGCTTGGCCGGGACAGGGAGAGGGGAAGCTTTCTTT. The encoded protein is CASSLAGTGRGEAFF.

This clonotype appeared a few times. The chain carries TRBV29-1 and TRBJ1-5; tentative D call: TRBD1 (6 bases). Germline assignment: CDR1 SQVTM and CDR2 ANQGSEA. The CDR3 runs 13 residues. V lost 5 bases to trimming and J lost 7 bases, with 15 bases between them. CDR3 loop: CSVKQGRGQPQHF. CDR3 DNA: TGCAGCGTTAAACAGGGCCGCGGGCAGCCCCAGCATTTT.

This chain uses TRBV5-1 with TRBJ2-5; tentatively, D is TRBD1 or TRBD2 (5 bases each). The CDR3 spans 15 residues. V lost 4 bases to trimming and J lost 3 bases, with 16 bases between them. Germline values: CDR1 SGHRS, CDR2 YFSETQ. CDR3 region: CASSISNGGEETQYF. The CDR3 DNA follows: TGCGCCAGCAGCATAAGTAATGGGGGAGAAGAGACCCAGTACTTC.

The table lists this clonotype with a few counts. The J gene is TRBJ1-2, the V gene TRBV20-1, with D possibly TRBD1 on 6 matching bases. The CDR3 covers 14 residues. Trimming removed 4 bases at V and 2 bases at J, with 14 bases between. Germline V lookup: CDR1 DFQATT, CDR2 SNEGSKA (reference sequence). CDR3: CSAKNTGSNYGYTF. CDR3 coding DNA: TGCAGTGCTAAAAATACAGGGTCCAACTATGGCTACACCTTC.

This clonotype was seen a few times. The chain has TRBV30 and TRBJ2-2, with TRBD2 matching 8 bases. The germline gives CDR1 GTSNPN, CDR2 SVGIG (reference sequence). The CDR3 covers 15 residues. The junction had 6 bases not matched to a gene; V was cut back by 3 bases and J by 3 bases. CDR3 bases: TGTGCCTGGAGCTTCCCTAGCGGGTACACCGGGGAGCTGTTTTTT. Amino acid sequence: CAWSFPSGYTGELFF.

The rearrangement joins TRBV30 to TRBJ1-1; TRBD1 is a possible D gene (6 bases). Germline lookup yields CDR1 GTSNPN and CDR2 SVGIG (reference sequence). V shed 0 bases and J shed 4 bases, with 15 bases lying between them. The CDR3 totals 15 residues. CDR3 DNA sequence: TGTGCCTGGAGTGTTGGGCAGGGGTTCAGCACTGAAGCTTTCTTT. This gives the protein CAWSVGQGFSTEAFF.

Only a few counts were recorded for this clonotype. The genes are TRBV12-3 or TRBV12-4 and TRBJ2-5; 7 bases match TRBD2. The CDR3 spans 14 residues. V lost 7 bases, J lost 2 bases, and 7 bases stayed unmatched. In nucleotides, the CDR3 is TGTGCCAGCAACCATGGGGGGGGGCAAGAGACCCAGTACTTC. This codes for CASNHGGGQETQYF.

CDR3 DNA sequence: TGTGCCACCAGCAGAGATATTGGGGAGCAGTACTTC. Its protein is CATSRDIGEQYF. The chain combines TRBV15 with TRBJ2-7, with D unclear. The germline V gene encodes CDR1 LNHNV and CDR2 YYDKDF (reference sequence). V lost 0 bases and J lost 7, with 7 bases in between. This CDR3 is 12 amino acids long.

This clonotype was seen a few times. The chain uses TRBV27 and TRBJ2-3, with 14 bases matching TRBD2. The CDR3 totals 16 residues. Germline V gene data show CDR1 as MNHEY and CDR2 as SMNVEV (reference sequence). V lost 8 bases, J lost 0 bases, and 4 bases stayed unmatched. CDR3 nucleotide sequence: TGTGCCAGCGGGACTAGCGGGAGTCGAAGCACAGATACGCAGTATTTT. Translated: CASGTSGSRSTDTQYF.

J is TRBJ1-2 and V is TRBV4-1; no clear D gene. The CDR3 contains 16 residues. Germline lookup yields CDR1 MGHRA and CDR2 YSYEKL. The V gene lost 4 bases and the J gene lost 0 bases, with 15 bases spanning the gap. CDR3 region: CASSRNTGPTNYGYTF. Here the CDR3 DNA reads TGCGCCAGCAGCCGGAATACCGGGCCAACTAACTATGGCTACACCTTC.

This clonotype came up a few times. The V and J genes are TRBV28 and TRBJ2-4; tentatively, D is TRBD2 (6 bases). The CDR3 contains 14 residues. Germline CDR1 MDHEN, CDR2 SYDVKM. V lost 6 bases and J lost 7, with 16 bases in between. The CDR3 loop reads CASSRDLNGNIQYF. In nucleotides, the CDR3 is TGTGCCAGCAGCCGGGACTTAAACGGGAACATTCAGTACTTC.

This clonotype was seen a handful of times. The rearrangement uses TRBV10-2 and TRBJ1-4, with a possible D match to TRBD1 (5 bases). This CDR3 comprises 18 residues. Trimming left V 2 bases short and J 7 bases short, with 23 bases between. Germline CDR1 and CDR2: WSHSY and SAAADI. In nucleotides, the CDR3 is TGCGCCAGCAGTGAGGCCGGATCCTTGGGGGTGGTTGGTGAAAAACTGTTTTTT. Encoded protein: CASSEAGSLGVVGEKLFF.

This clonotype was detected only a few times. The CDR3 coding sequence is TGTGCCAGCAGCTTAGGCCTATCGAGCGAGAGCACAGATACGCAGTATTTT. Encoded protein: CASSLGLSSESTDTQYF. The V and J genes are TRBV11-3 and TRBJ2-3; D gene unclear. This CDR3 spans 17 amino acids. Germline values: CDR1 SGHNT, CDR2 YENEEA. V was shortened by 1 base and J by 0 bases, with 14 bases between the two germline ends.

This chain uses TRBV20-1 with TRBJ1-2; TRBD1 matches 9 bases. The CDR3 contains 15 residues. The V segment lost 3 bases and the J segment 4 bases; nucleotides outside the gene matches: 9. CDR1 DFQATT and CDR2 SNEGSKA come from the germline V gene (reference sequence). The CDR3 nucleotides read TGCAGTGCTAGTGGGGGGACAGGGCGATTCTATGGCTACACCTTC. Its translation: CSASGGTGRFYGYTF.

This clonotype was seen repeatedly, ten times or more. The chain is built from TRBV20-1 and TRBJ2-1, with 7 bases fitting TRBD1. CDR1 is DFQATT, CDR2 SNEGSKA, per germline (reference sequence). CDR3 length: 15 amino acids. The V gene end was trimmed by 2 bases and the J gene end by 0 bases; junction bases not matched to a gene: 4. CDR3 nucleotide sequence: TGCAGTGCTAGACGGGACAGCTACTCCTACAATGAGCAGTTCTTC. It encodes CSARRDSYSYNEQFF.

This sequence joins TRBV9 and TRBJ1-5; the D is unclear. V lost 0 bases and J 6 bases, leaving 10 bases between the germline ends. This CDR3 is 14 amino acids long. The germline gives CDR1 SGDLS, CDR2 YYNGEE. Here the CDR3 DNA reads TGTGCCAGCAGCGTAGGCGGGGTGGCTCAGCCCCAGCATTTT. Encoded protein: CASSVGGVAQPQHF.

In this sample, this clonotype turned up a few times. The chain uses TRBV4-1 and TRBJ1-6; no definite D call. The CDR3 contains 18 residues. Per the germline V gene, CDR1 is MGHRA and CDR2 is YSYEKL. With 0 bases removed from V and 0 bases from J, the gap between germline ends came to 12 bases. The CDR3 loop reads CASSQDIRAPSYNSPLHF. CDR3 DNA sequence: TGCGCCAGCAGCCAAGATATCCGGGCCCCCTCCTATAATTCACCCCTCCACTTT.

This clonotype was counted a few times. The genes are TRBV28 and TRBJ1-3, with D unresolved. The CDR3 has 16 amino acids. Germline CDR1 reads MDHEN; CDR2 reads SYDVKM. Trimming pared 3 bases from V and 0 bases from J, leaving 12 bases between. The CDR3 is CASSFLRGLSGNTIYF. For the CDR3, the DNA is TGTGCCAGCAGTTTCCTTAGAGGACTCTCTGGAAACACCATATATTTT.

The chain combines TRBV7-2 with TRBJ2-7, with D possibly TRBD2 on 6 matching bases. The CDR3 length is 13 residues. CDR1 and CDR2 from the germline V gene are SGHTA and FQGNSA. Trimming removed 5 bases from V and 6 bases from J, with 14 bases in between. The CDR3 protein is CASSPAFGGEQYF. CDR3 DNA sequence: TGTGCCAGCAGCCCCGCGTTCGGGGGCGAGCAGTACTTC.

This clonotype showed up many times. The chain joins TRBV12-3 or TRBV12-4 to TRBJ1-1, with 7 nucleotides matching TRBD1. The V segment lost 5 bases and the J segment 4 bases; nucleotides outside the gene matches: 4. The CDR3 runs 13 residues. Here the CDR3 DNA reads TGTGCCAGCAGTACAGGGGCGGCCACTGAAGCTTTCTTT. Protein product: CASSTGAATEAFF.

This chain connects TRBV14 to TRBJ2-2, with D unresolved. The germline gives CDR1 SGHDN, CDR2 FVKESK. This CDR3 comprises 15 residues. V lost 1 base and J 6 bases, leaving 12 bases between the germline ends. DNA of the CDR3: TGTGCCAGCAGCCAAGCTCGGGCGCGGTCCGGGGAGCTGTTTTTT. This sequence encodes CASSQARARSGELFF.

In this sample, this clonotype turned up a few times. This rearrangement joins TRBV27 to TRBJ2-5, with D perhaps given as TRBD1 or TRBD2 (5 bases each). CDR3 length equals 14 residues. Germline V gene sequence: CDR1 MNHEY, CDR2 SMNVEV (reference sequence). V dropped 5 bases and J dropped 5 bases, with 15 bases sitting between them. This CDR3 is CASSLTRGLETQYF. In nucleotides, the CDR3 is TGTGCCAGCAGTCTAACTAGGGGTTTGGAGACCCAGTACTTC.

The V gene is TRBV4-1, the J gene TRBJ2-7; 9 bases map to TRBD1. This CDR3 is built from 16 residues. The V gene end was trimmed by 0 bases and the J gene end by 2 bases; junction bases not matched to a gene: 5. Germline CDR1 reads MGHRA; CDR2 reads YSYEKL. CDR3 region: CASSQDRTGAPYEQYF. The CDR3 nucleotides read TGCGCCAGCAGCCAAGACCGGACAGGGGCTCCCTACGAGCAGTACTTC.

This chain joins TRBV11-2 and TRBJ2-2, with D possibly being TRBD1 or TRBD2 (6 bases each). CDR3 length: 16 residues. V was clipped by 2 bases and J by 4 bases, with 14 bases between them. Germline V gives CDR1 SGHAT, CDR2 FQNNGV. CDR3 residues: CASSLRLSGATGELFF. CDR3 bases: TGTGCCAGCAGCTTAAGGTTGTCGGGGGCCACCGGGGAGCTGTTTTTT.